This TCR beta chain was identified in a study of blood T cell repertoires in COVID-19. About the research overall: T cells, B-cell-depleted T cells, or PBMCs supplied cDNA or gDNA.

In the authors' methods: Reference gene primer amplification gave nucleated cell count estimates. This table comes from immunoSEQ multiplex PCR, and its TCRdb copy is limited to in-frame clones, with some not included. V and J calls and clone size are as listed in that table; D and trimming were resolved from the DNA. The data contain roughly 280,000 clones, approximately 87% of them seen just once; the ten biggest clones take up 4.6%. The CDR3 covers 16 residues. The junction had 8 bases not matched to a gene; V was cut back by 3 bases and J by 5 bases. Germline V lookup: CDR1 SGDLS, CDR2 YYNGEE. Material for sequencing was peripheral blood. The TCR sequence derives from a man aged 55 to 69 who had recovered from COVID-19. J is TRBJ2-3 and V is TRBV9; TRBD1 matches at 11 bases. The CDR3 DNA follows: TGTGCCAGCAGCGGACGGACAGGGGGCGCGGGAGATACGCAGTATTTT. This gives the protein CASSGRTGGAGDTQYF.